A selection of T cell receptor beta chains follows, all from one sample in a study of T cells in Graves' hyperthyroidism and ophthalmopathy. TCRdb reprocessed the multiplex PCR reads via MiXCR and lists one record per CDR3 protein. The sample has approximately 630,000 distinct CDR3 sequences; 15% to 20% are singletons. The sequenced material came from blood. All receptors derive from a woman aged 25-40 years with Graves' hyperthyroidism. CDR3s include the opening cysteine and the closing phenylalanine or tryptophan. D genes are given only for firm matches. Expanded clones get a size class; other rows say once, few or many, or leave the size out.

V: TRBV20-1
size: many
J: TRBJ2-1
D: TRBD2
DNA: TGCAGTGCTAGCCTTCTAGCGGGAAGGTACAATGAGCAGTTCTTC
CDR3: CSASLLAGRYNEQFF

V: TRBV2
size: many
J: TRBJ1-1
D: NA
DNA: TGTGCCAGCCGAAGACAGGTGAACACTGAAGCTTTCTTT
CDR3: CASRRQVNTEAFF

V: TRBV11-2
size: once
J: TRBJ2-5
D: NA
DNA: TGTGCCAGCAGCAATCTAATACATGAACAAGAGACCCAGTACTTC
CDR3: CASSNLIHEQETQYF

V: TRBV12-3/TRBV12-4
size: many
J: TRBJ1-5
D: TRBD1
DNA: TGTGCCAGCACCTACAGGGGAGCGGGCAATCAGCCCCAGCATTTT
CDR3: CASTYRGAGNQPQHF

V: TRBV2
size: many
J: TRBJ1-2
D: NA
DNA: TGTGCCATCCTGAAGGGGGGCGTTTATGGCTACACCTTC
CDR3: CAILKGGVYGYTF

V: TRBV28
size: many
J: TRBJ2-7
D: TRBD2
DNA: TGTGCCAGCAGTTCCCCTCAAGCGGGAGTAAGTGAGCAGTACTTC
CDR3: CASSSPQAGVSEQYF

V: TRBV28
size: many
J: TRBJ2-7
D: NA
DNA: TGTGCCAGCAGTTTTCTTGCAGGCATAACCTACGAGCAGTACTTC
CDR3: CASSFLAGITYEQYF

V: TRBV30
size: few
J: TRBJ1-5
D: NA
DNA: TGTGCCTGGAGTGTGCAGGGTCGGGGCAATCAGCCCCAGCATTTT
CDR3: CAWSVQGRGNQPQHF

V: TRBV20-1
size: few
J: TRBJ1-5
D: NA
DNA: TGCAGTGCTAGAGATAGAGGAGATTATAGCAATCAGCCCCAGCATTTT
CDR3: CSARDRGDYSNQPQHF

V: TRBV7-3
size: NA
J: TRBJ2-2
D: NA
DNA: TGTGCCAGCAGCGCACAGGGTAACACCGGGGAGCTGTTTTTT
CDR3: CASSAQGNTGELFF

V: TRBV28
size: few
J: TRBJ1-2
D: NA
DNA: TGTGCCACCGGGGATGGCTACACCTTC
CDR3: CATGDGYTF

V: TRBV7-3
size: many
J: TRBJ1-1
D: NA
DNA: TGTGCCAGCAGCTTAATACATGGCGGGGACACTGAAGCTTTCTTT
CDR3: CASSLIHGGDTEAFF

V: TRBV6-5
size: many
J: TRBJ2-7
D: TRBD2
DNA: TGTGCCAGCAGTTACTCGACTTCCTGGCGGGAGGGCTTGTACGAGCAGTACTTC
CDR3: CASSYSTSWREGLYEQYF

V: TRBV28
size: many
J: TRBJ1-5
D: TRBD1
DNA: TGTGCCAGCAGGGGACAGGGTGGCGCTCAGCCCCAGCATTTT
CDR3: CASRGQGGAQPQHF

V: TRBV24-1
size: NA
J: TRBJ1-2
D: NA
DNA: TGTGCCACCAGCTTAACAGGATCGTCCTATGGCTACACCTTC
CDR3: CATSLTGSSYGYTF

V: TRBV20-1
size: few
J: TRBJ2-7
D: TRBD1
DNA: TGCAGTGCTAGAGAGTTGGGGGACAGGGGGCACGAGCAGTACTTC
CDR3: CSARELGDRGHEQYF

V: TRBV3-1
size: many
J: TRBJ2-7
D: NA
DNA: TGTGCCAGCAGCCAAGGGAAGGTCACAGGGAGCTACGAGCAGTACTTC
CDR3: CASSQGKVTGSYEQYF

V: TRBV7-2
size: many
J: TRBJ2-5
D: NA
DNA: TGTGCCAGCAGCGACCCTAGGTACCAAGAGACCCAGTACTTC
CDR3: CASSDPRYQETQYF

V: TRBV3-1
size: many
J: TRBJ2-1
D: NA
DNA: TGTGCCAGCAGCCAAGATCTCCAACGGACCAATGAGCAGTTCTTC
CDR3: CASSQDLQRTNEQFF

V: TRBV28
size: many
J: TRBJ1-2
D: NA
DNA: TGTGCCAGCAGTTTTGCCTTATCTGGCTACACCTTC
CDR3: CASSFALSGYTF

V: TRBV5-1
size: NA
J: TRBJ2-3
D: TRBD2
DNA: TGCGCCAGCAGCTTCCAGCCGGGACTAACCCCCACAGATACGCAGTATTTT
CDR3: CASSFQPGLTPTDTQYF

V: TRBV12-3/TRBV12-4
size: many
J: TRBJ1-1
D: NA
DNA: TGTGCCAGCAGTTTAGGGCAGTCCCGGACTGAAGCTTTCTTT
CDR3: CASSLGQSRTEAFF

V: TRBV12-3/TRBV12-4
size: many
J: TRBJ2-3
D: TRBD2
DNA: TGTGCCAGCAGTCCTCCCCTAGCGGGACTAGATACGCAGTATTTT
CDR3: CASSPPLAGLDTQYF

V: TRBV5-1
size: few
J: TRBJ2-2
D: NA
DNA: TGCGCCAGCAGCTTGGTAGTCGGATTCGGGGCCGGGGAGCTGTTTTTT
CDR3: CASSLVVGFGAGELFF

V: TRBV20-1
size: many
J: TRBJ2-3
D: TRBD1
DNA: TGCAGTGCTAGAGACCCTCGGACAGGGGCCGTGACGGATACGCAGTATTTT
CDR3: CSARDPRTGAVTDTQYF

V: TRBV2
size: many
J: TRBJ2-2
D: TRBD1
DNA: TGTGCCAGCAGTGTCTCCGCAGGGGGCCCGAACACCGGGGAGCTGTTTTTT
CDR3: CASSVSAGGPNTGELFF

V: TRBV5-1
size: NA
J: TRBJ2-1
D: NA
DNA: TGCGCCAGCAGCTTAGTTGTGGCGACTGGTGAGCAGTTCTTC
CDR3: CASSLVVATGEQFF